Sequencing of this TCR beta chain was carried out in a study of early T cells in non-severe SARS-CoV-2 infection. The overall study: Sequenced material consisted of bulk RNA (from unsorted whole blood), and chains were unpaired.

Comment on this clonotype: At one end the junction does not follow the germline gene, possibly because of a read error.

Researchers tagged individual cDNA molecules with unique molecular identifiers. From the 5' RACE reads, TCRdb called clonotypes with MiXCR, one entry per CDR3 protein. Of 85,000 to 90,000 distinct CDR3 sequences detected, around an eighth appear once; the ten largest clones hold roughly 7%. Germline V lookup: CDR1 KGHSH, CDR2 LQKENI. The CDR3 has 20 residues. The sample consisted of whole blood. The chain combines TRBV18 with TRBJ1-3; tentatively, D is TRBD1 (6 bases). This receptor was taken from an adult who was a healthcare worker with PCR-confirmed SARS-CoV-2 infection or an uninfected control (not recorded which). The CDR3 sequence is CVSSPPSGGPLHKDGNTIYF. DNA for the CDR3: TGTGTCAGCTCACCACCTTCTGGGGGGCCACTCCATAAAGACGGAAACACCATATATTTT.